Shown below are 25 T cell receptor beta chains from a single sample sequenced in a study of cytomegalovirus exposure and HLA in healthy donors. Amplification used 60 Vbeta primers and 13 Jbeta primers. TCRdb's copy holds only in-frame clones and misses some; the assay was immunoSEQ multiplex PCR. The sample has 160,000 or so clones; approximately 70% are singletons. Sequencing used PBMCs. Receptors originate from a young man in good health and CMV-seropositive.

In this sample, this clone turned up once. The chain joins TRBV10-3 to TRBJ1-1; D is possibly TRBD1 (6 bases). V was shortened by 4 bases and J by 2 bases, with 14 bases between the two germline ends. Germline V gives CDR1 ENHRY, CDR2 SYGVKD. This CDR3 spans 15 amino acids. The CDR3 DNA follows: TGTGCCATCAGTGGCCGGGACACTGTCAACACTGAAGCTTTCTTT. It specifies CAISGRDTVNTEAFF.

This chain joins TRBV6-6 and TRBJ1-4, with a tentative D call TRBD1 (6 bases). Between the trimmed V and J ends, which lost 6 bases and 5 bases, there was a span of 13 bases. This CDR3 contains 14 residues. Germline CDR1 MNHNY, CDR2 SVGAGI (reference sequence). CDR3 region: CASSSGTNNEKLFF. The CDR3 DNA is TGTGCCAGCAGCTCCGGGACAAACAATGAAAAACTGTTTTTT.

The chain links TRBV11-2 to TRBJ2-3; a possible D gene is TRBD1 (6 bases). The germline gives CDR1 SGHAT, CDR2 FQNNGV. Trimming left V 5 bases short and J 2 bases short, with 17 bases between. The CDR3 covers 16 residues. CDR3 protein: CASSPGTTLITDTQYF. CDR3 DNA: TGTGCCAGCAGCCCCGGGACAACCTTAATCACAGATACGCAGTATTTT.

The DNA for the CDR3 is TGTGCCAGTAGGCTGCAGGGGGGCTCCTACAATGAGCAGTTCTTC. Amino acid sequence: CASRLQGGSYNEQFF. This chain joins TRBV19 and TRBJ2-1; a weak D match, TRBD1 (7 bases). Trimming stripped 6 bases from V and 0 bases from J, with 12 bases between. The CDR3 extends over 15 amino acids. Germline V gives CDR1 LNHDA, CDR2 SQIVND (reference sequence). The complete variable domain, with remaining parts taken from reference TRBV19 and TRBJ2-1, reads DGGITQSPKYLFRKEGQNVTLSCEQNLNHDAMYWYRQDPGQGLRLIYYSQIVNDFQKGDIAEGYSVSREKKESFPLTVTSAQKNPTAFYLCASRLQGGSYNEQFFGPGTRLTVL.

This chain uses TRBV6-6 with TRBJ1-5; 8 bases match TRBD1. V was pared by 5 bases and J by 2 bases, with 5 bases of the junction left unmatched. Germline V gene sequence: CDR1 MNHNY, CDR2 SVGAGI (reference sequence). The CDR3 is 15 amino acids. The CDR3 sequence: CASSTLGQGNQPQHF. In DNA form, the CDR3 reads TGTGCCAGCAGTACCCTGGGACAGGGCAATCAGCCCCAGCATTTT.

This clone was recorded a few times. The CDR3 protein is CASSLSAREGTEAFF. The CDR3 DNA is TGCGCCAGCAGCTTGTCTGCCAGGGAGGGCACTGAAGCTTTCTTT. The chain joins TRBV5-1 to TRBJ1-1; D might be TRBD1 (5 bases). The V gene's germline CDR1 is SGHRS and CDR2 YFSETQ. The CDR3 is 15 residues long. Trimming pared 1 base from V and 4 bases from J, leaving 14 bases between.

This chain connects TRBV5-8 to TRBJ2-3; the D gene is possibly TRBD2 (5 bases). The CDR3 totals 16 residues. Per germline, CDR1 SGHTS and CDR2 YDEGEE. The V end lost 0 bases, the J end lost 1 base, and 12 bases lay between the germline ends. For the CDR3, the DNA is TGTGCCAGCAGCTTGGGACTCGTGGGAGGCACAGATACGCAGTATTTT. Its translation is CASSLGLVGGTDTQYF.

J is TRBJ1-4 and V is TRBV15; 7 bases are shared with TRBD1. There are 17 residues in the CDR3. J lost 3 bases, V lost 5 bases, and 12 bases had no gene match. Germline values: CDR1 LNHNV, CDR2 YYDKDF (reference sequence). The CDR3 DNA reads TGTGCCACCAGCCGCCATATACCGGGACAGCCTAATGAAAAACTGTTTTTT. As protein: CATSRHIPGQPNEKLFF. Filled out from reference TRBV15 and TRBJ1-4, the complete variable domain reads DAMVIQNPRYQVTQFGKPVTLSCSQTLNHNVMYWYQQKSSQAPKLLFHYYDKDFNNEADTPDNFQSRRPNTSFCFLDIRSPGLGDTAMYLCATSRHIPGQPNEKLFFGSGTQLSVL.

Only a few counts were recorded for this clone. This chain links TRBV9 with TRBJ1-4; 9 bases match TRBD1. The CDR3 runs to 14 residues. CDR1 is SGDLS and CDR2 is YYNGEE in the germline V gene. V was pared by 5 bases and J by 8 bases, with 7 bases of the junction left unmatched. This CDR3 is CASSRTGDSEKLFF. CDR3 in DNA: TGTGCCAGCAGTCGGACAGGGGATAGCGAAAAACTGTTTTTT.

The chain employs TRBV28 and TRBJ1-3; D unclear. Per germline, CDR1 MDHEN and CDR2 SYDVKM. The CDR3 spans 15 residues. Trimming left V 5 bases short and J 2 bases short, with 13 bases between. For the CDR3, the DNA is TGTGCCAGCAGTCCCTACCGGGTTCCTGGAAACACCATATATTTT. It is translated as CASSPYRVPGNTIYF.

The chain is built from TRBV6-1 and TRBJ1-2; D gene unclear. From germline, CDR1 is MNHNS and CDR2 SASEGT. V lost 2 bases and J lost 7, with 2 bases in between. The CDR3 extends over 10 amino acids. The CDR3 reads CASSELGYTF. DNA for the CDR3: TGTGCCAGCAGTGAACTTGGCTACACCTTC.

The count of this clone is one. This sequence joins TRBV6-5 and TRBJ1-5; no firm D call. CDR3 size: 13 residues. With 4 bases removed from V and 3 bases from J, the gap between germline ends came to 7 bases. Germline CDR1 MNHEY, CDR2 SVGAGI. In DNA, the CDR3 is TGTGCCAGCAGTTCCGGGTACAATCAGCCCCAGCATTTT. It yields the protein CASSSGYNQPQHF.

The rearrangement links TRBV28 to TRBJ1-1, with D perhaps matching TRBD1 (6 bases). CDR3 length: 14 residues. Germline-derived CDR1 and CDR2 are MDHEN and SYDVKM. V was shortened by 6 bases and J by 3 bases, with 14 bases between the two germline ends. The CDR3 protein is CASRNAGAHTEAFF. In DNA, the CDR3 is TGTGCCAGCAGAAACGCGGGGGCCCACACTGAAGCTTTCTTT.

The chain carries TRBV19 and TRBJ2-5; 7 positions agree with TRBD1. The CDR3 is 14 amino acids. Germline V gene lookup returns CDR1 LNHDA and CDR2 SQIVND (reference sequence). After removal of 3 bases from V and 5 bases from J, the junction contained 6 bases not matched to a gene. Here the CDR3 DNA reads TGTGCCAGTAGTATTACAGGGGTTATGGAGACCCAGTACTTC. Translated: CASSITGVMETQYF.

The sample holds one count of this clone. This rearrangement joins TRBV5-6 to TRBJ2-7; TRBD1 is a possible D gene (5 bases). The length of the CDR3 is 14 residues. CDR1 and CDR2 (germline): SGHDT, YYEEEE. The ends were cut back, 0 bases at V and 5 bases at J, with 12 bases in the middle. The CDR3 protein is CASSLAIWGNEQYV. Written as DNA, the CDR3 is TGTGCCAGCAGCTTGGCCATCTGGGGCAACGAGCAGTACGTC.

CDR3 nucleotides: TGTGCCAGCAGTGTGACACACGGGACAGGAGACTACGAGCAGTACGTC. This codes for CASSVTHGTGDYEQYV. This chain uses TRBV6-1 with TRBJ2-7; 8 nucleotides line up with TRBD1. The CDR3 has 16 amino acids. Germline assignment: CDR1 MNHNS and CDR2 SASEGT. V was pared by 4 bases and J by 3 bases, with 11 bases of the junction left unmatched.

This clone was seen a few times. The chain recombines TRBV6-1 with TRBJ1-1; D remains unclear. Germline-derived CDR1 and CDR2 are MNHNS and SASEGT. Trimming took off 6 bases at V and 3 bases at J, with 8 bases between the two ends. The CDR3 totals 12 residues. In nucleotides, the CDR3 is TGTGCCAGCAGGAGAGCACACACTGAAGCTTTCTTT. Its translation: CASRRAHTEAFF.

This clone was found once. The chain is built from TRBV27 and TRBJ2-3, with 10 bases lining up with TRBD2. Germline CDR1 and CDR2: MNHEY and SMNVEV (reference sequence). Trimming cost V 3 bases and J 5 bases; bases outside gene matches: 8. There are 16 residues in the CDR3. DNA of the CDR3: TGTGCCAGCAGTTTCCAGCGGGGGGGCCAGGGAGATACGCAGTATTTT. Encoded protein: CASSFQRGGQGDTQYF.

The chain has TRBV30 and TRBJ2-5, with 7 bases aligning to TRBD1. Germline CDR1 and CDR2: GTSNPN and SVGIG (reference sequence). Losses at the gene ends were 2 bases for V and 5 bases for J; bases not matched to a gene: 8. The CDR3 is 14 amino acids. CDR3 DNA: TGTGCCTGGAGTTCCTCCATGACAGGGGAGACCCAGTACTTC. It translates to CAWSSSMTGETQYF.

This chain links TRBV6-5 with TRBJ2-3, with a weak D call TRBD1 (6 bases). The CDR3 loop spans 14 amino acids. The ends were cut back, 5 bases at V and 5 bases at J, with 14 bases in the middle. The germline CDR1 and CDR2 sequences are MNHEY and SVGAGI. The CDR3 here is CASSEWGHEDTQYF. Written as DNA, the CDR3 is TGTGCCAGCAGTGAATGGGGGCATGAAGATACGCAGTATTTT.

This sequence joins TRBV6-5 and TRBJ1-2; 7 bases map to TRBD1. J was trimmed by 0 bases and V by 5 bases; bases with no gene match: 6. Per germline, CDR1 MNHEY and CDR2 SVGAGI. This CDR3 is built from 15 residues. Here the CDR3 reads CASSKGTEANYGYTF. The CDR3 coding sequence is TGTGCCAGCAGTAAGGGGACAGAAGCTAACTATGGCTACACCTTC.

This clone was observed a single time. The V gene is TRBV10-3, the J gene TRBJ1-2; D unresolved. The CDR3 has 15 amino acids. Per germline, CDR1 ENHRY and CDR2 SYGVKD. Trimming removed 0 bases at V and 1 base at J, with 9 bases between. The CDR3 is CAISESRQDNYGYTF. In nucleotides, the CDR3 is TGTGCCATCAGTGAGTCACGGCAGGATAACTATGGCTACACCTTC.

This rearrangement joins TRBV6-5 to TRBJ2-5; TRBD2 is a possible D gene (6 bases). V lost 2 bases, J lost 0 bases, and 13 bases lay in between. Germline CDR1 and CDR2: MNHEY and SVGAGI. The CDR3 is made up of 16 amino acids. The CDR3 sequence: CASSYEFGGDQETQYF. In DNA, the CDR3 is TGTGCCAGCAGTTACGAGTTTGGCGGGGACCAAGAGACCCAGTACTTC.

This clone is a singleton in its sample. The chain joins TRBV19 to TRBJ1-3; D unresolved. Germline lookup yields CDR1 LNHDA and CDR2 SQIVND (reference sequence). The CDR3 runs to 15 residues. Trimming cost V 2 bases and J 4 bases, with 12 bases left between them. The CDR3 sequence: CASSINSRSGNTIYF. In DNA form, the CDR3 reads TGTGCCAGTAGTATAAACAGCCGCAGCGGAAACACCATATATTTT.

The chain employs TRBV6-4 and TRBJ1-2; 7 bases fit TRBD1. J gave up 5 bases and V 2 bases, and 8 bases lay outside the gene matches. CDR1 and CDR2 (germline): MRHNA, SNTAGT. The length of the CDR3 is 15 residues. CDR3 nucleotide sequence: TGTGCCAGCAGTGACACCGGGACAGATCCTTATGGCTACACCTTC. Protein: CASSDTGTDPYGYTF.